Listed here are 21 T cell receptor beta chains from one sample, sequenced in a study of blood T cells in healthy people across ages. The authors ran a second PCR of about 6 to 11 cycles using a sample-barcoded 5' primer and a J-beta primer mix. TCRdb reprocessed the 5' RACE reads with MiXCR, giving one entry per CDR3 protein. Of around 940,000 distinct CDR3 sequences listed, 51% are singletons. The sequencing sample was made of blood. The receptor set was obtained from an older woman in good health.

This clonotype was seen more than once but under ten times. This rearrangement joins TRBV6-5 to TRBJ1-2; D is unresolved. The germline V gene has CDR1 MNHEY and CDR2 SVGAGI. Trimming stripped 7 bases from V and 4 bases from J, with 16 bases between. The CDR3 consists of 14 residues. The CDR3 bases are TGTGCCAGCACCTCAAACCAACGGGGCTATGGCTACACCTTC. Protein sequence: CASTSNQRGYGYTF.

The rearrangement joins TRBV3-1 to TRBJ2-5; D call uncertain. V lost 2 bases and J 0 bases, leaving 7 bases between the germline ends. CDR3 length: 14 amino acids. The germline gives CDR1 LGHDT, CDR2 YNNKEL (reference sequence). The CDR3, as DNA: TGTGCCAGCAGCCAACTCATGAACCAAGAGACCCAGTACTTC. This encodes CASSQLMNQETQYF.

This clonotype has only a few counts. J is TRBJ1-1 and V is TRBV21-1. TRBV21-1 is tagged as a pseudogene. The CDR3 covers 16 residues. CDR3 coding DNA: TGTGCCAGCAGCAACCTCGACGGTGGCGGGGACACTGAAGCTTTCTTT. Amino acid sequence: CASSNLDGGGDTEAFF.

This clonotype appeared a few times. The CDR3 spells CSAKQMGHYEQYF. The CDR3 DNA is TGCAGTGCTAAACAAATGGGCCATTACGAGCAGTACTTC. The chain recombines TRBV20-1 with TRBJ2-7; D remains ambiguous. V lost 4 bases and J 4 bases, leaving 14 bases between the germline ends. This CDR3 has 13 residues. Germline CDR1 and CDR2: DFQATT and SNEGSKA (reference sequence).

The chain employs TRBV4-2 and TRBJ2-7; possibly TRBD2 for D (7 bases). V was pared by 1 base and J by 2 bases, with 18 bases between. CDR1 is LGHNA and CDR2 is YNFKEQ in the germline V gene. The CDR3 is 17 residues long. The DNA for the CDR3 is TGTGCCAGCAGCCAAGTACGGGGGGCCGGGAGCCCCTACGAGCAGTACTTC. Translated, it gives CASSQVRGAGSPYEQYF.

There are many counts of this clonotype. The chain has TRBV7-2 and TRBJ2-5; D ambiguous. The ends were cut back, 4 bases at V and 5 bases at J, with 8 bases in the middle. The CDR3 has 12 amino acids. CDR1 is SGHTA and CDR2 is FQGNSA in the germline V gene. The CDR3 loop reads CASSYPRETQYF. The CDR3 DNA reads as TGTGCCAGCAGCTACCCTCGGGAGACCCAGTACTTC.

This clonotype has a handful of counts. J is TRBJ2-1 and V is TRBV9; possible D gene TRBD1, 5 bases. Germline V gene lookup returns CDR1 SGDLS and CDR2 YYNGEE. Trimming shortened V by 0 bases and J by 13 bases, and 14 bases separated the two germline ends. This CDR3 comprises 13 residues. DNA for the CDR3: TGTGCCAGCAGCGTAGTCTTAGTAGGGGTCCAGTTCTTC. Its translation: CASSVVLVGVQFF. Based on the CDR3 plus reference TRBV9 and TRBJ2-1, the full variable domain is DSGVTQTPKHLITATGQRVTLRCSPRSGDLSVYWYQQSLDQGLQFLIQYYNGEERAKGNILERFSAQQFPDLHSELNLSSLELGDSALYFCASSVVLVGVQFFGPGTRLTVL.

The chain couples TRBV28 to TRBJ2-7; D is possibly TRBD2 (5 bases). CDR1 is MDHEN and CDR2 is SYDVKM in the germline V gene. V lost 6 bases and J 2 bases, leaving 20 bases between the germline ends. CDR3 length equals 16 residues. CDR3 in DNA: TGTGCCAGCAGACTTATGGCACAGACCGGGGCCTACGAGCAGTACTTC. Protein product: CASRLMAQTGAYEQYF.

There are a few counts of this clonotype. The rearrangement joins TRBV4-3 to TRBJ2-5, with 7 bases fitting TRBD1. Judging by the DNA end, TRBJ2-7 fits better; the J call may be wrong. The CDR3 runs 14 residues. Germline V gives CDR1 LGHNA, CDR2 YSLEER. DNA of the CDR3: TGCGCCAGCAGCCAAGATAGGGGGACAGTCGAGCAGTACTTC. Translated, it gives CASSQDRGTVEQYF.

The chain couples TRBV7-6 to TRBJ2-7; 11 positions match TRBD2. This CDR3 spans 16 amino acids. V shed 5 bases and J 0 bases; nucleotides not matched to a gene: 6. Germline assignment: CDR1 SGHVS and CDR2 FNYEAQ. The CDR3 is CASSPGLAGFSYEQYF. The CDR3 nucleotides are TGTGCCAGCAGCCCCGGACTAGCGGGTTTCTCCTACGAGCAGTACTTC.

The chain joins TRBV4-1 to TRBJ2-2, with 7 bases matching TRBD1. The CDR3 extends over 15 amino acids. The J segment lost 6 bases and the V segment lost 2 bases, leaving 6 bases of the junction unmatched. CDR1 and CDR2 (germline): MGHRA, YSYEKL. Written as DNA, the CDR3 is TGCGCCAGCAGCCAACTAGGGGGCAGGTCCGGGGAGCTGTTTTTT. Protein sequence: CASSQLGGRSGELFF.

The chain combines TRBV28 with TRBJ1-2; D not certain. The CDR3 is 12 residues long. The germline V gene encodes CDR1 MDHEN and CDR2 SYDVKM. V was clipped by 5 bases and J by 8 bases, with 12 bases between them. The CDR3 region has the DNA TGTGCCAGCAGTCTGGAGACCGCGGGCTACACCTTC. Protein product: CASSLETAGYTF.

The chain recombines TRBV7-9 with TRBJ2-7, with no clear D. The V end was cut by 5 bases, the J end by 5 bases, with 16 bases between. The length of the CDR3 is 14 residues. Germline V gene sequence: CDR1 SEHNR, CDR2 FQNEAQ (reference sequence). This CDR3 reads CASSHDDTVNEQYF. The CDR3 DNA follows: TGTGCCAGCAGCCACGACGACACGGTTAACGAGCAGTACTTC.

The chain recombines TRBV25-1 with TRBJ2-7; D is unclear. V was clipped by 3 bases and J by 1 base, with 10 bases between them. CDR1 is MGHDK and CDR2 is SYGVNS in the germline V gene. The CDR3 loop spans 14 amino acids. The CDR3 DNA is TGTGCCAGCAGTGACCCCGGGTTTTCCTACGAGCAGTACTTC. As protein: CASSDPGFSYEQYF.

The chain links TRBV20-1 to TRBJ1-5, with D hard to call. Per the germline V gene, CDR1 is DFQATT and CDR2 is SNEGSKA (reference sequence). CDR3 size: 14 residues. The V gene lost 6 bases and the J gene lost 2 bases, with 14 bases spanning the gap. The CDR3 region is CSALKTAGNQPQHF. The CDR3 DNA sequence: TGCAGTGCCCTGAAAACAGCAGGCAATCAGCCCCAGCATTTT.

In its sample, this clonotype was seen many times. V is TRBV6-6 and J is TRBJ2-5, with 11 positions matching TRBD2. After removal of 8 bases from V and 4 bases from J, the junction contained 6 bases not matched to a gene. Germline values: CDR1 MNHNY, CDR2 SVGAGI (reference sequence). This CDR3 is built from 14 residues. DNA for the CDR3: TGTGCCAGCGGCACTAGCGGGAGTGGAGAGACCCAGTACTTC. Its translation is CASGTSGSGETQYF.

The J gene is TRBJ1-2, the V gene TRBV7-8, with D uncertain. This CDR3 comprises 14 residues. The ends were cut back, 0 bases at V and 6 bases at J, with 11 bases in the middle. Germline V gene lookup returns CDR1 SGHVS and CDR2 FQNEAQ. CDR3 DNA: TGTGCCAGCAGCTTAGCGGGTGGCCTAGATGGCTACACCTTC. Its translation is CASSLAGGLDGYTF.

The rearrangement uses TRBV30 and TRBJ1-2, with 8 bases lining up with TRBD1. Germline lookup yields CDR1 GTSNPN and CDR2 SVGIG (reference sequence). The CDR3 has 12 amino acids. J was trimmed by 5 bases and V by 4 bases; bases with no gene match: 3. CDR3 bases: TGTGCCTGGACAGGGGGCCAGTATGGCTACACCTTC. It codes for CAWTGGQYGYTF.

This clonotype was counted a few times. The J gene is TRBJ2-5, the V gene TRBV7-8; 7 bases agree with TRBD2. This CDR3 has 15 residues. CDR1 is SGHVS, CDR2 FQNEAQ, per germline. Trimming at V came to 4 bases and at J to 11 bases, leaving 16 bases not matched to a gene. For the CDR3, the DNA is TGTGCCAGCAGCTCCCCTTGGGGCGGGAGTGCGGAGCAGTACTTC. This codes for CASSSPWGGSAEQYF. The full variable domain, rest sourced from reference TRBV7-8 and TRBJ2-5, is GAGVSQSPRYKVAKRGQDVALRCDPISGHVSLFWYQQALGQGPEFLTYFQNEAQLDKSGLPSDRFFAERPEGSVSTLKIQRTQQEDSAVYLCASSSPWGGSAEQYFGPGTRLLVL.

The chain has TRBV29-1 and TRBJ1-4; no clear D. The CDR3 sequence is 15 residues long. Germline CDR1 is SQVTM and CDR2 is ANQGSEA. The V end lost 6 bases, the J end lost 2 bases, and 16 bases lay between the germline ends. For the CDR3, the DNA is TGCAGCGTAATCGAGGGAAGGGTGACTAATGAAAAACTGTTTTTT. It is translated as CSVIEGRVTNEKLFF. The variable domain in full, completed from reference TRBV29-1 and TRBJ1-4, reads SAVISQKPSRDICQRGTSLTIQCQVDSQVTMMFWYRQQPGQSLTLIATANQGSEATYESGFVIDKFPISRPNLTFSTLTVSNMSPEDSSIYLCSVIEGRVTNEKLFFGSGTQLSVL.

This clonotype has just a few counts. The V and J genes are TRBV15 and TRBJ2-4, with D unclear. Trimming took 2 bases from V and 3 from J, leaving 23 bases between them. The CDR3 length is 19 residues. The germline V gene encodes CDR1 LNHNV and CDR2 YYDKDF (reference sequence). For the CDR3, the DNA is TGTGCCACCAGCAGATCAACCCTGGGTGGCCCGAATCGCAAAAACATTCAGTACTTC. The encoded protein is CATSRSTLGGPNRKNIQYF.